The clone carrying this TCR beta chain was counted only a few times. Its antigen is as yet unknown. The TCR alpha and TCR beta cDNA libraries, bearing sample barcodes and UMIs, were generated by 5'RACE using constant-segment primers. TCRdb itself ran the 5' RACE reads through MiXCR, one entry per CDR3 protein. The table has 350,000 to 450,000 distinct CDR3 sequences, around 19% seen once. The data stem from a study of T-cell memory formation after mild COVID-19. The study's findings and limits: Whereas later expanders leaned CD4+, clones contracting day 15 to 85 showed a balanced CD4/CD8 makeup.

This receptor was identified in an adult woman who had mild COVID-19 (a few samples of this study predate the infection). Cell type and time point are not known. Material for sequencing was PBMCs or a T cell subset sorted from them (not recorded which).

For the CDR3, the DNA is TGTGCCACCAGGGAAATGAACACTGAAGCTTTCTTT. Translating it yields CATREMNTEAFF. J is TRBJ1-1 and V is TRBV25-1; tentative D call: TRBD1 (5 bases). V was cut by 10 bases and J by 0 bases, with 9 bases left in between. The CDR3 runs to 12 residues. CDR1 MGHDK and CDR2 SYGVNS come from the germline V gene.